This T cell receptor beta chain was captured in a study of radiotherapy plus CTLA-4 blockade in lung cancer (dated by TCRdb to the late 2010s). In terms of the full investigation: Objective responses occurred in more than 15% of enrolled patients, and over 30% achieved disease control.

Worth noting for this clone: The antigen it recognizes is unknown. No much larger clone is present one base from it, and per-base qualities are unavailable.

Findings and caveats that apply to the study as a whole: After treatment with radiotherapy and ipilimumab, TCR clones that originated in tumors expanded in peripheral blood. The strongest predictors of response were reported to be early dynamic shifts in blood T cell clones along with a rise in serum interferon-beta following radiation.

Library preparation used the immunoSEQ multiplex PCR assay. This immuneACCESS table, as held by TCRdb, lists in-frame sequences with V and J called but not all clones. Of the missing ones, under half trace to an unresolved V gene in checked studies; the others have no known cause. Recorded for this sample are around 95,000 clones; about 83% of them occurred a single time. 0.84% of the sample is in the top ten clones. In this study, focal radiation therapy paired with CTLA-4 blockade (ipilimumab) was tested in patients who had chemo-refractory metastatic non-small-cell lung cancer. The receptor comes from a human donor with non-small cell lung cancer who had stable disease on radiotherapy plus ipilimumab. The sample consisted of peripheral blood, taken from a patient treated with radiotherapy plus ipilimumab.

In nucleotides, the sequence is TGTGCCAGTAATGGGGGTAGCGGGGTATACCCCTACGAGCAGTACTTC. This gives the protein CASNGGSGVYPYEQYF. This chain joins TRBV19 to TRBJ2-7, with 8 bases matching TRBD2. CDR3 length: 16 amino acids, cysteine to phenylalanine. CDR3 DNA only is kept here, 48 bases in frame from base 1. V and J are trimmed by 7 bases and 2 bases, and the gene matches miss 13 bases of the junction. CDR1 and CDR2 (LNHDA, SQIVND) derive from the germline V gene (reference sequence).